This T cell receptor (beta chain) was observed in a study of shared clonotypes between healthy human individuals. Study-level information: The plates for each donor numbered three CD4 naive, three CD4 memory, two CD8 naive and one CD8 memory.

The length of the CDR3 is 15 residues. V was clipped by 4 bases and J by 0 bases, with 10 bases between them. Germline values: CDR1 SEHNR, CDR2 FQNEAQ (reference sequence). Here immunoSEQ multiplex PCR was the method, and the copy in TCRdb shows in-frame clones only, minus some. The sample carries 600,000 to 750,000 clones, about two thirds recorded once. Caucasian adults living in Nashville, Tennessee, provided all samples. The chain uses TRBV7-9 and TRBJ1-3; no clear D. The material sequenced was memory CD4+ T cells sorted from blood. Subset described: CD45RA-negative fraction. This clonotype was sampled from a woman aged 30 to 39 in good health. This chain's CDR3 is CASSSGRSSGNTIYF. The CDR3 DNA sequence: TGTGCCAGCAGCTCCGGACGGAGCTCTGGAAACACCATATATTTT.